This T cell receptor (beta chain) was captured in a study of cytomegalovirus exposure and HLA in healthy donors. Study-wide results and limits: Analysis performed later found 16,000 or so TCR beta sequences associated with HLA alleles at 0.05 false discovery rate.

V shed 0 bases and J shed 8 bases, with 16 bases lying between them. The CDR3 sequence is 15 residues long. CDR1 is SNHLY, CDR2 FYNNEI, per germline. A multiplex PCR was run with 60 Vbeta primers and 13 Jbeta primers. TCRdb's copy holds only in-frame clones and misses some; the assay was immunoSEQ multiplex PCR. The table lists over 150,000 clones, 70% to 85% of them singletons. This clone has a handful of counts. No antigen is known for it. Material for sequencing was PBMCs. The gene calls are TRBV2 and TRBJ1-2; the D is unclear. This clonotype was sampled from a woman between 55 and 75 years old in good health and CMV-seropositive. CDR3 region: CASSEALGGRDGYTF. The DNA of the CDR3 is TGTGCCAGCAGTGAAGCGCTGGGTGGGAGAGACGGCTACACCTTC.